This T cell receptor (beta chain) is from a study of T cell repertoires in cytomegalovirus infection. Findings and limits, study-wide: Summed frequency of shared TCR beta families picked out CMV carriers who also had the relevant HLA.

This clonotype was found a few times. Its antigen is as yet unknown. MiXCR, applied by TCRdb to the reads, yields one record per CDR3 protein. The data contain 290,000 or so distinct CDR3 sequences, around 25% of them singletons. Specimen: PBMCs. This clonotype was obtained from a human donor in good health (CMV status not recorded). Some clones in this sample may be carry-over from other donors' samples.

CDR3 protein: CASSLSPGRGYGYTF. The CDR3 DNA reads TGTGCCAGCAGCCTAAGCCCCGGCAGGGGCTATGGCTACACCTTC. V gene TRBV28 combines with J gene TRBJ1-2; D may be TRBD1 (6 bases). CDR1 is MDHEN and CDR2 is SYDVKM in the germline V gene. V dropped 6 bases and J dropped 4 bases, with 18 bases sitting between them. The CDR3 totals 15 residues.